This T cell receptor (beta chain) was profiled in a study of T cell responses to AZD1222 COVID-19 vaccine. Notes on this clone: As yet, its antigen is unknown.

The CDR3 is 16 residues long. Germline CDR1 KGHSH, CDR2 LQKENI. V was clipped by 5 bases and J by 4 bases; unmatched bases: 10. Some second doses came at about 4 weeks and others at about 12 weeks; these were pooled. Only in-frame clones appear in the TCRdb table, and some are missing; sequencing was by immunoSEQ multiplex PCR. The repertoire holds 150,000 to 160,000 clones, about 89% seen once, with about a tenth in the top ten. General study points: Most donors were white British, females outnumbered males, and clonal diversity was possibly underestimated. The study reported that nearly half of spike-specific TCRs target unmutated variant regions. The study found vaccine-associated CD4 TCRs spanning spike, dominant at 160-218 and 743-854.

The TCR sequence derives from an adult who received the AZD1222 COVID-19 vaccine. V is TRBV18 and J is TRBJ2-3, with 9 positions matching TRBD2. Sequencing was performed on peripheral blood, taken 28 days after the second AZD1222 dose. CDR3 sequence reads: CASSSGIAGEADTQYF. For the CDR3, the DNA is TGTGCCAGCTCAAGCGGGATAGCGGGAGAAGCAGATACGCAGTATTTT.